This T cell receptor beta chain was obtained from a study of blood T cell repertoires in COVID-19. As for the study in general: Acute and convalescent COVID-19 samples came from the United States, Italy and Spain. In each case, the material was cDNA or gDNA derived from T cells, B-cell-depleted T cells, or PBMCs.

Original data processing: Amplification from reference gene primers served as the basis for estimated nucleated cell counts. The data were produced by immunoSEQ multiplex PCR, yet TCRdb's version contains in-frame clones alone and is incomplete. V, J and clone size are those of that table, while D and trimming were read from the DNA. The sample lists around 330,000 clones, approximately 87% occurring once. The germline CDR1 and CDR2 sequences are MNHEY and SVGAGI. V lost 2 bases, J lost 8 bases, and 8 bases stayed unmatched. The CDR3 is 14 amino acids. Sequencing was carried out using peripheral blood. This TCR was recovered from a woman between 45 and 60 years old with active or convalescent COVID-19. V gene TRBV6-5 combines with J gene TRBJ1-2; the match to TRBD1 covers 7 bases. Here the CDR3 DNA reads TGTGCCAGCAGTTACGTTGAGGGGGCGGAGGGCTACACCTTC. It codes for CASSYVEGAEGYTF.